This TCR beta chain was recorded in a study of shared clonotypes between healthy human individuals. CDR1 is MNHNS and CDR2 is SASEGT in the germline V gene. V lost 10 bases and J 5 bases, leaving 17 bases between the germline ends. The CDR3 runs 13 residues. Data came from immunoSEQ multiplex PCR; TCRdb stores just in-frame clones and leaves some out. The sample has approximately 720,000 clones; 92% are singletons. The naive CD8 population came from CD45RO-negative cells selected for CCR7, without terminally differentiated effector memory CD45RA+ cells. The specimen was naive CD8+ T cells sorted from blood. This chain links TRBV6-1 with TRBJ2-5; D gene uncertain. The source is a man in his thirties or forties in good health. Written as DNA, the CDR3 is TGTGCCACCGGCTCGGGTCCAAGGGAGACCCAGTACTTC. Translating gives CATGSGPRETQYF.